Following are 22 T cell receptor beta chains from one sample sequenced in a study of beta chain features in type 1 diabetes. The antigens of these receptors remain unknown. General study results and limits: Moderately but significantly shorter TCRB CDR3s were found in Type 1 diabetes patients in all four CD4+ subsets.

Of the isolated RNA, all was reverse transcribed, and so the sequenced material was expressed TCRB transcripts. The repertoire was sequenced with immunoSEQ multiplex PCR; TCRdb's copy has only in-frame clones and lacks some. The repertoire holds some 200,000 clones, with 16% as singletons. Sequenced input: naive CD4+ T cells from blood. The receptors here all came from a man aged 25 to 40 with type 1 diabetes.

This clone was counted only a few times. Other DNA sequences of this sample code for an identical CDR3. The gene calls are TRBV20-1 and TRBJ2-5; no clear D gene. V was cut by 5 bases and J by 5 bases, with 9 bases left in between. The CDR3 extends over 11 amino acids. CDR1 and CDR2 (germline): DFQATT, SNEGSKA (reference sequence). CDR3 in DNA: TGCAGTGCTGGGTTCCGGGAGACCCAGTACTTC. It codes for CSAGFRETQYF.

This clone was detected only a few times. The chain has TRBV7-2 and TRBJ2-7, with no clear D. This CDR3 is 14 amino acids long. V was shortened by 5 bases and J by 0 bases, with 11 bases between the two germline ends. The germline V gene has CDR1 SGHTA and CDR2 FQGNSA. In nucleotides, the CDR3 is TGTGCCAGCAGCCCCCGACAAGGCTCCTACGAGCAGTACTTC. Protein sequence: CASSPRQGSYEQYF.

The CDR3 here is CSVLPRGNEQFF. CDR3 in DNA: TGCAGCGTTCTTCCGCGTGGCAATGAGCAGTTCTTC. This rearrangement joins TRBV29-1 to TRBJ2-1; no clear D gene. Germline CDR1 SQVTM, CDR2 ANQGSEA. V gave up 5 bases and J gave up 6 bases, with 11 bases separating them. The CDR3 consists of 12 residues.

This clone has only a few counts. Other DNA variants within this sample encode the same CDR3. This CDR3 reads CASSLGQGHNEQFF. DNA of the CDR3: TGTGCCAGCAGCCTAGGACAGGGGCACAATGAGCAGTTCTTC. This chain uses TRBV7-2 with TRBJ2-1; 9 bases align to TRBD1. This CDR3 spans 14 amino acids. The J segment lost 5 bases and the V segment lost 5 bases, leaving 4 bases of the junction unmatched. The germline V gene encodes CDR1 SGHTA and CDR2 FQGNSA.

The chain employs TRBV7-9 and TRBJ1-2; 8 nucleotides agree with TRBD1. V shed 10 bases and J 4 bases; nucleotides not matched to a gene: 2. From germline, CDR1 is SEHNR and CDR2 FQNEAQ (reference sequence). This CDR3 has 11 residues. The CDR3 sequence is CATGQGYGYTF. CDR3 DNA sequence: TGTGCCACCGGACAGGGCTATGGCTACACCTTC.

The chain uses TRBV9 and TRBJ1-4; D may be TRBD1 (5 bases). V was trimmed by 3 bases and J by 7 bases, leaving 10 bases between them. Germline CDR1 and CDR2: SGDLS and YYNGEE. This CDR3 is 13 amino acids long. As DNA, the CDR3 is TGTGCCAGCAGCGCGGGGGTTGGTGAAAAACTGTTTTTT. Amino acids: CASSAGVGEKLFF. The variable domain in full, completed from reference TRBV9 and TRBJ1-4, reads DSGVTQTPKHLITATGQRVTLRCSPRSGDLSVYWYQQSLDQGLQFLIQYYNGEERAKGNILERFSAQQFPDLHSELNLSSLELGDSALYFCASSAGVGEKLFFGSGTQLSVL.

This clone turned up a few times. The V gene is TRBV29-1, the J gene TRBJ2-5, with TRBD2 identical over 11 bases. The CDR3 length is 13 residues. J was trimmed by 7 bases and V by 8 bases; bases with no gene match: 9. Germline CDR1 SQVTM, CDR2 ANQGSEA. The CDR3: CSPSTGTSGTQYF. Here the CDR3 DNA reads TGCAGCCCATCGACCGGGACTAGCGGGACCCAGTACTTC.

The chain combines TRBV29-1 with TRBJ1-2; TRBD1 matches at 7 bases. The V segment lost 6 bases and the J segment 7 bases; nucleotides outside the gene matches: 8. This CDR3 region has 12 residues. From germline, CDR1 is SQVTM and CDR2 ANQGSEA. The CDR3 spells CSVPRGHGGYTF. CDR3 bases: TGCAGCGTCCCGAGGGGGCATGGTGGCTACACCTTC.

This clone was seen a handful of times. This chain joins TRBV29-1 and TRBJ2-1, with 8 bases identical to TRBD2. The CDR3 is 13 residues long. J lost 7 bases, V lost 6 bases, and 8 bases had no gene match. Germline V gene lookup returns CDR1 SQVTM and CDR2 ANQGSEA. CDR3 amino acids: CSVTAGGRNEQFF. CDR3 nucleotide sequence: TGCAGCGTCACGGCGGGAGGTCGGAATGAGCAGTTCTTC.

This clone was picked up many times. The chain couples TRBV29-1 to TRBJ2-4; D is possibly TRBD1 (5 bases). Trimming took off 6 bases at V and 8 bases at J, with 11 bases between the two ends. The germline gives CDR1 SQVTM, CDR2 ANQGSEA. The CDR3 consists of 11 residues. CDR3 region: CSVRGLDIQYF. The DNA for the CDR3 is TGCAGCGTAAGGGGTTTAGACATTCAGTACTTC. The complete variable domain, with remaining parts taken from reference TRBV29-1 and TRBJ2-4, reads SAVISQKPSRDICQRGTSLTIQCQVDSQVTMMFWYRQQPGQSLTLIATANQGSEATYESGFVIDKFPISRPNLTFSTLTVSNMSPEDSSIYLCSVRGLDIQYFGAGTRLSVL.

J is TRBJ2-7 and V is TRBV2; TRBD2 matches 13 bases. Germline V gene sequence: CDR1 SNHLY, CDR2 FYNNEI. Trimming cost V 11 bases and J 5 bases; bases outside gene matches: 15. The CDR3 is made up of 16 amino acids. As DNA, the CDR3 is TGTGCCCGCGAGGGACTAGCGGGATTCAGAGGGCACGAGCAGTACTTC. Residues: CAREGLAGFRGHEQYF. The full variable domain, completed using reference TRBV2 and TRBJ2-7, is EPEVTQTPSHQVTQMGQEVILRCVPISNHLYFYWYRQILGQKVEFLVSFYNNEISEKSEIFDDQFSVERPDGSNFTLKIRSTKLEDSAMYFCAREGLAGFRGHEQYFGPGTRLTVT.

The V call is TRBV5-1, the J call TRBJ2-1, with TRBD2 matching 10 bases. The CDR3 totals 16 residues. Trimming took 3 bases from V and 2 from J; bases not matched to a gene: 5. Looked up from germline, CDR1 is SGHRS and CDR2 is YFSETQ. The CDR3 region has the DNA TGCGCCAGCAGCTCCTCTGGACTAGCGGCCTACAATGAGCAGTTCTTC. Its protein is CASSSSGLAAYNEQFF.

The gene calls are TRBV9 and TRBJ2-5; maybe TRBD2 (6 bases). The CDR3 sequence is 16 residues long. Trimming left V 3 bases short and J 5 bases short, with 20 bases between. Germline-derived CDR1 and CDR2 are SGDLS and YYNGEE. This chain's CDR3 is CASSGESRLAGETQYF. The CDR3, as DNA: TGTGCCAGCAGCGGGGAGTCGAGGCTGGCGGGGGAGACCCAGTACTTC. The full variable domain, in which reference TRBV9 and TRBJ2-5 provide the parts outside the CDR3, is DSGVTQTPKHLITATGQRVTLRCSPRSGDLSVYWYQQSLDQGLQFLIQYYNGEERAKGNILERFSAQQFPDLHSELNLSSLELGDSALYFCASSGESRLAGETQYFGPGTRLLVL.

The chain uses TRBV4-2 and TRBJ2-7, with a weak D call TRBD1 (6 bases). This CDR3 contains 15 residues. The germline V gene encodes CDR1 LGHNA and CDR2 YNFKEQ. The V gene lost 0 bases and the J gene lost 3 bases, with 12 bases spanning the gap. CDR3 loop: CASSQEGRGHYEQYF. The CDR3, as DNA: TGTGCCAGCAGCCAAGAGGGCAGGGGCCACTACGAGCAGTACTTC.

This clone was observed a few times. The chain carries TRBV7-9 and TRBJ2-7; D not certain. The length of the CDR3 is 15 residues. Trimming removed 1 base from V and 0 bases from J, with 10 bases in between. Germline CDR1 reads SEHNR; CDR2 reads FQNEAQ (reference sequence). Written as DNA, the CDR3 is TGTGCCAGCAGCTTAGACAGATCGTTCTCCTACGAGCAGTACTTC. It specifies CASSLDRSFSYEQYF.

This clone was seen a handful of times. J is TRBJ2-3 and V is TRBV29-1; D not certain. V was cut by 4 bases and J by 3 bases, with 23 bases left in between. Germline V CDR1 and CDR2: SQVTM, ANQGSEA. The CDR3 consists of 17 residues. CDR3 amino acids: CSVGKLFGYRETDTQYF. Written as DNA, the CDR3 is TGCAGCGTTGGAAAGCTCTTCGGTTACAGAGAGACAGATACGCAGTATTTT.

This clone was seen a few times. The genes are TRBV29-1 and TRBJ1-1; D not certain. This CDR3 comprises 10 residues. V dropped 4 bases and J dropped 5 bases, with 5 bases sitting between them. In germline, CDR1 is SQVTM, CDR2 ANQGSEA. The CDR3 DNA is TGCAGCGTTGCAGAGACTGAAGCTTTCTTT. Translated, it gives CSVAETEAFF. The whole variable domain, filled in from reference TRBV29-1 and TRBJ1-1, reads SAVISQKPSRDICQRGTSLTIQCQVDSQVTMMFWYRQQPGQSLTLIATANQGSEATYESGFVIDKFPISRPNLTFSTLTVSNMSPEDSSIYLCSVAETEAFFGQGTRLTVV.

CDR3 DNA: TGTGCCAACACCGAGGGACAGGGGGCCGAGGAGCAGTACTTC. Amino acid sequence: CANTEGQGAEEQYF. This sequence joins TRBV21-1 and TRBJ2-7; the table's D call of TRBD1 was not tested on the DNA. TRBV21-1 is tagged as a pseudogene. The CDR3 sequence is 14 residues long.

This clone showed up just a few times. The V call is TRBV29-1, the J call TRBJ2-5; tentatively, D is TRBD1 (6 bases). V shed 7 bases and J shed 5 bases, with 17 bases lying between them. This CDR3 is built from 13 residues. Germline values: CDR1 SQVTM, CDR2 ANQGSEA. The CDR3 nucleotides are TGCAGCGGCCGACAGGTTAACGGGGAGACCCAGTACTTC. Translating it yields CSGRQVNGETQYF.

The DNA of the CDR3 is TGTGCCAGCAGCCAAGCTATCGCGCAAGAGACCCAGTACTTC. This gives the protein CASSQAIAQETQYF. J is TRBJ2-5 and V is TRBV4-2, with D unclear. The CDR3 runs to 14 residues. Trimming shortened V by 1 base and J by 2 bases, and 8 bases separated the two germline ends. Germline V CDR1 and CDR2: LGHNA, YNFKEQ.

This clone appeared a few times. For the CDR3, the DNA is TGTGCCAGCAGCCACGTGGGAGGGAGAGGGGAGACCCAGTACTTC. It translates to CASSHVGGRGETQYF. The chain combines TRBV5-4 with TRBJ2-5, with 7 positions matching TRBD2. Germline lookup yields CDR1 SGHNT and CDR2 YYREEE (reference sequence). The CDR3 runs to 15 residues. Germline trimming cut 4 bases from V and 5 bases from J; bases unmatched to any gene: 11. The full variable domain, rest sourced from reference TRBV5-4 and TRBJ2-5, is ETGVTQSPTHLIKTRGQQVTLRCSSQSGHNTVSWYQQALGQGPQFIFQYYREEENGRGNFPPRFSGLQFPNYSSELNVNALELDDSALYLCASSHVGGRGETQYFGPGTRLLVL.

This clone turned up a few times. The gene calls are TRBV29-1 and TRBJ1-1, with D possibly TRBD1 on 5 matching bases. Germline V CDR1 and CDR2: SQVTM, ANQGSEA. Trimming took 6 bases from V and 0 from J, leaving 14 bases between them. The CDR3 is made up of 14 amino acids. CDR3 in amino acids: CSVGQGIMNTEAFF. The CDR3 coding sequence is TGCAGCGTCGGACAAGGAATTATGAACACTGAAGCTTTCTTT.